This T cell receptor (beta chain) was found in a study of blood T cell repertoires in COVID-19. Resolution of symptoms, clearance, or two negative PCRs was present in recovered Cohort 3 donors. Germline values: CDR1 LNHDA, CDR2 SQIVND (reference sequence). The CDR3 is 14 residues long. After removal of 3 bases from V and 4 bases from J, the junction contained 2 bases not matched to a gene. Profiling relied on immunoSEQ multiplex PCR, and the TCRdb table lists in-frame clones only, not all of them. The sample lists a few hundred thousand clones, roughly 85% occurring once. This receptor was taken from a woman aged 50 to 60 who had recovered from COVID-19. The chain employs TRBV19 and TRBJ2-3; 9 bases agree with TRBD2. Sequenced sample: PBMCs or T cells enriched from blood (not recorded which). CDR3 in DNA: TGTGCCAGTAGTATGGGGACTAGCTCAGATACGCAGTATTTT. It is translated as CASSMGTSSDTQYF.